This T cell receptor (beta chain) was identified in a study of CD4 T cells in relation to SARS-CoV-2 and coronaviruses. Overall study context: PBMCs were cultured with antigen for roughly 10 days before TCR beta sequencing.

The unexposed donors gave CD4+ T cells in 2011-2018, prior to COVID-19. The cells were cultured for 10 days before CD4+ T cells were isolated. Study findings and constraints: Crossreactivity was assessed only for spike protein, not other viral proteins.

As to this clone: The antigen remains undetermined.

CDR3 length equals 15 residues. Germline values: CDR1 LGHNA, CDR2 YSLEER. The V gene end was trimmed by 5 bases and the J gene end by 1 base; junction bases not matched to a gene: 7. Produced via immunoSEQ multiplex PCR; TCRdb's table is partial and in-frame only. Of about 31,000 clones listed, 60% to 80% are singletons. The chain combines TRBV4-3 with TRBJ1-1; TRBD1 agrees at 7 bases. The TCR was taken from a human donor in good health. The sequencing input was CD4+ T cells from PBMCs, cultured in vitro. This CDR3 reads CASSYGQDTNTEAFF. CDR3 in DNA: TGCGCCAGCAGCTACGGACAGGACACGAACACTGAAGCTTTCTTT.